What follows is one TCR beta chain and its context. This specimen comes from a study of blood T cell repertoires in COVID-19. Looking at the study overall: Specimens from acute and convalescent COVID-19 originated in the United States, Italy and Spain.

This table comes from immunoSEQ multiplex PCR, and its TCRdb copy is limited to in-frame clones, with some not included. The sample gives more than 300,000 clones, 80% to 90% of which show up once; roughly 1.2% is in the top ten. There are 17 residues in the CDR3. From germline, CDR1 is SGHTA and CDR2 FQGNSA. V shed 4 bases, J shed 4 bases, and the junction held 14 bases outside the gene matches. This sequence joins TRBV7-2 and TRBJ2-3; TRBD2 agrees at 7 bases. The sequencing input was peripheral blood. The clonotype was recovered from a woman aged 45-65 years with acute or convalescent COVID-19. The CDR3 DNA is TGTGCCAGCAGCTCCTCCTATAGCGGGTCCATTCCAGATACGCAGTATTTT. The encoded protein is CASSSSYSGSIPDTQYF. The full variable domain, its missing parts supplied by reference TRBV7-2 and TRBJ2-3, is GAGVSQSPSNKVTEKGKDVELRCDPISGHTALYWYRQSLGQGLEFLIYFQGNSAPDKSGLPSDRFSAERTGGSVSTLTIQRTQQEDSAVYLCASSSSYSGSIPDTQYFGPGTRLTVL.